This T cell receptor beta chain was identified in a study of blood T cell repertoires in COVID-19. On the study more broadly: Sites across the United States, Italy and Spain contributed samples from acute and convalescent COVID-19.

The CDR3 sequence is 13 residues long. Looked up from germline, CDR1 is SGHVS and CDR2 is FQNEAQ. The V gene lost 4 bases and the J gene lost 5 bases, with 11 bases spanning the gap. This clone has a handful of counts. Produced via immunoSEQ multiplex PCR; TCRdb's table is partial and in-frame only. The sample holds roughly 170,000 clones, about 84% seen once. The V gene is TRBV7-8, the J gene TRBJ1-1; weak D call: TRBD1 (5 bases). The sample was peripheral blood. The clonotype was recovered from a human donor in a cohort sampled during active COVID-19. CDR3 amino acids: CASSSVGGTEAFF. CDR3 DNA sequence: TGTGCCAGCAGCTCCGTGGGGGGAACTGAAGCTTTCTTT.